This TCR beta chain was sequenced for a study of blood T cell repertoires in COVID-19 (dated by TCRdb to between 2020 and 2021). Study-level background: Collaborator samples came from the United States, Italy and Spain and covered acute and convalescent phases of COVID-19. The material from the prospective study consisted of cDNA or gDNA derived from T cells, B-cell-depleted T cells, or PBMCs. The dataset comprised deeply sampled blood TCRbeta repertoires from subjects exposed to, actively infected with, or recovered from COVID-19. A freely available public database, intended as a resource for researchers studying the immune response to SARS-CoV-2, is where the repertoires were released. Samples came from the ongoing ImmuneRACE study (first 160 participants) plus 1,254 subjects from 6 global collaborators. Nearly every sample came with metadata listing a de-identified subject ID, COVID-19 status, age in years and sex. HLA class I and class II types, where available, came from metadata supplied by the sample provider rather than from assay-based typing. Results and caveats for the whole study, not just this receptor: Clinical and demographic metadata were provided uncurated, with the amount varying by source and participant.

Note on this clone: Its antigen is still unknown. Base-call qualities are not available, and no considerably larger clone is one nucleotide away.

Participants in the prospective study were enrolled through a virtual design, were aged about 18 to 100 years, and lived in roughly 24 United States geographic areas. To assign participants to cohorts, the prospective study relied on clinical history that participants themselves reported in a screening survey and a study questionnaire. For ImmuneRACE Cohort 3, a participant was defined as recovered based on two consecutive negative NP/OP PCR tests, clearance by a healthcare professional, or resolution of symptoms. In the prospective study, whole blood, serum and a nasopharyngeal or oropharyngeal swab were collected from each participant by mobile phlebotomists. Participants in the prospective study had the option to provide additional blood draws and questionnaires over a roughly two-month period. Prospective study blood samples were shipped either frozen or at room temperature before DNA extraction.

V has 2 bases trimmed and J has 4 bases trimmed; junction bases matching no gene number 1. Based on the germline V gene, the CDR1 and CDR2 sequences are MDHEN and SYDVKM. The CDR3 covers 13 residues, taking in both the cysteine and the phenylalanine. Only the CDR3 part of the read is kept: 39 bases, read in frame from the first base. TCRbeta CDR3 regions were amplified from genomic DNA using the immunoSEQ Assay, a bias-controlled multiplex PCR. The study's processing was this. Nucleated cell counts per sample were estimated from amplification of reference gene primers within the assay. To quantify the absolute abundance of each unique TCRbeta CDR3 rearrangement, sequence reads were collapsed and filtered. For each sample, productive Simpson clonality was calculated as the square root of Simpson's diversity index across productive rearrangements. Here the immuneACCESS table is served through TCRdb, limited to in-frame sequences with V and J called. Missing clones are a known gap in these copies; in checked studies unresolved V genes cover under half, and the rest lacks a known reason. Clone size and V and J calls were adopted from that table, with D and trimming inferred from the DNA. The sample contains about 200,000 clones, approximately 90% of them found a single time. The leading ten clones occupy less than 1.5% of the sample.

Sequencing was carried out using PBMCs or T cells enriched from blood (not recorded which). This TCR came from a man under 40 who had recovered from COVID-19. The V and J genes are TRBV28 and TRBJ1-2; 7 junctional bases match TRBD1. This receptor carries the CDR3 CASSLNRGYGYTF. The nucleotide sequence reads TGTGCCAGCAGTTTAAACAGGGGCTATGGCTACACCTTC.